The rows below give T cell receptor beta chains drawn from one sample of a study of CD8+CD57+ T cells in acquired aplastic anemia. TCRdb re-analysed the reads in MiXCR, keeping a single row per CDR3 protein. The sample lists hundreds of thousands of distinct CDR3 sequences, over 25% seen once, with 0.7% to 1% in the top ten. Sequencing was performed on sorted CD4+, CD8+, or CD8+CD57+ T cells (not recorded which) from PBMCs. The receptors were gathered from a human donor with aplastic anemia. CDR3s include the opening cysteine and the closing phenylalanine or tryptophan. Each record gives: D gene, V gene, J gene, clone size, CDR3 protein, CDR3 DNA. A D gene is named only where the DNA matches it firmly. Some rows mark clone size as missing; the rest say once, few, many or name a class of expanded clone.

d_call: TRBD1
v_call: TRBV11-2
j_call: TRBJ1-1
clone_size: -
cdr3_aa: CASSFPGQPLNTEAFF
cdr3_nt: TGTGCCAGCAGCTTTCCGGGACAGCCTTTGAACACTGAAGCTTTCTTT

d_call: -
v_call: TRBV2
j_call: TRBJ2-7
clone_size: few
cdr3_aa: CASSGEHYEQYF
cdr3_nt: TGTGCCAGCAGCGGGGAACACTACGAGCAGTACTTC

d_call: -
v_call: TRBV19
j_call: TRBJ2-5
clone_size: few
cdr3_aa: CASRNSHQETQYF
cdr3_nt: TGTGCCAGTAGGAACAGCCACCAAGAGACCCAGTACTTC

d_call: -
v_call: TRBV20-1
j_call: TRBJ1-3
clone_size: few
cdr3_aa: CSANAPSRGNTIYF
cdr3_nt: TGCAGTGCTAATGCTCCCTCTCGAGGAAACACCATATATTTT

d_call: -
v_call: TRBV2
j_call: TRBJ2-7
clone_size: few
cdr3_aa: CASSPPVGPTEQYF
cdr3_nt: TGTGCCAGCAGTCCCCCCGTCGGACCTACCGAGCAGTACTTC

d_call: -
v_call: TRBV6-1
j_call: TRBJ2-7
clone_size: many
cdr3_aa: CASTRDGSYEQYF
cdr3_nt: TGTGCCAGCACCCGAGACGGATCCTACGAGCAGTACTTC

d_call: -
v_call: TRBV5-6
j_call: TRBJ1-3
clone_size: -
cdr3_aa: CASSLRDMPLLNGNTIYF
cdr3_nt: TGTGCCAGCAGCTTGCGGGACATGCCATTATTGAACGGAAACACCATATATTTT

d_call: -
v_call: TRBV11-2
j_call: TRBJ1-6
clone_size: -
cdr3_aa: CASSSSHSYNSPLHF
cdr3_nt: TGTGCCAGCAGCTCCAGTCACTCCTATAATTCACCCCTCCACTTT

d_call: TRBD1
v_call: TRBV20-1
j_call: TRBJ1-3
clone_size: -
cdr3_aa: CSAETGTDNTIYF
cdr3_nt: TGCAGTGCGGAAACCGGGACAGATAACACCATATATTTT

d_call: -
v_call: TRBV20-1
j_call: TRBJ1-1
clone_size: few
cdr3_aa: CRPGAGKNTEAFF
cdr3_nt: TGCAGGCCCGGTGCTGGAAAGAACACTGAAGCTTTCTTT

d_call: -
v_call: TRBV19
j_call: TRBJ1-6
clone_size: once
cdr3_aa: CASSIEAGNSPLHF
cdr3_nt: TGTGCCAGTAGTATAGAAGCCGGTAATTCACCCCTCCACTTT

d_call: -
v_call: TRBV11-2
j_call: TRBJ2-1
clone_size: -
cdr3_aa: CASSPKARGYNEQFF
cdr3_nt: TGTGCCAGCAGCCCGAAGGCACGAGGTTACAATGAGCAGTTCTTC

d_call: -
v_call: TRBV20-1
j_call: TRBJ1-1
clone_size: many
cdr3_aa: CSARRAGLMNTEAFF
cdr3_nt: TGCAGTGCTAGAAGGGCAGGCCTAATGAACACTGAAGCTTTCTTT

d_call: -
v_call: TRBV6-2/TRBV6-3
j_call: TRBJ1-4
clone_size: -
cdr3_aa: CASSYSIKGGRLNEKLFF
cdr3_nt: TGTGCCAGCAGTTACTCGATTAAGGGTGGCCGGTTAAATGAAAAACTGTTTTTT

d_call: -
v_call: TRBV24-1
j_call: TRBJ1-5
clone_size: -
cdr3_aa: CATQEGHSNQPQHF
cdr3_nt: TGTGCCACCCAAGAAGGACACAGCAATCAGCCCCAGCATTTT

d_call: -
v_call: TRBV3-1
j_call: TRBJ1-6
clone_size: -
cdr3_aa: CASRRFRTARTYNSPLHF
cdr3_nt: TGTGCCAGCAGACGTTTTAGGACCGCGAGGACCTATAATTCACCCCTCCACTTT

d_call: -
v_call: TRBV5-1
j_call: TRBJ2-7
clone_size: -
cdr3_aa: CASSLGSKGGSEQYF
cdr3_nt: TGCGCCAGCAGCCTTGGGAGCAAGGGGGGCTCCGAGCAGTACTTC

d_call: -
v_call: TRBV7-4
j_call: TRBJ2-3
clone_size: -
cdr3_aa: CASSLWSADTQYF
cdr3_nt: TGTGCCAGCAGCTTGTGGTCCGCAGATACGCAGTATTTT

d_call: -
v_call: TRBV11-2
j_call: TRBJ1-1
clone_size: -
cdr3_aa: CAWSARVGATNTEAFF
cdr3_nt: TGTGCCTGGAGTGCCCGGGTCGGGGCCACGAACACTGAAGCTTTCTTT

d_call: TRBD2
v_call: TRBV29-1
j_call: TRBJ2-7
clone_size: many
cdr3_aa: CSVRPGLAGRYEQYF
cdr3_nt: TGCAGCGTTAGACCCGGACTAGCGGGACGCTACGAGCAGTACTTC

d_call: TRBD1
v_call: TRBV9
j_call: TRBJ1-1
clone_size: few
cdr3_aa: CASSATPTGVVNTEAFF
cdr3_nt: TGTGCCAGCAGCGCAACCCCGACAGGGGTAGTGAACACTGAAGCTTTCTTT

d_call: -
v_call: TRBV24-1
j_call: TRBJ1-2
clone_size: few
cdr3_aa: CATSQRNYGYTF
cdr3_nt: TGTGCCACCAGTCAACGTAACTATGGCTACACCTTC

d_call: TRBD1
v_call: TRBV25-1
j_call: TRBJ1-3
clone_size: -
cdr3_aa: CAWIPKDREFIGNTIYF
cdr3_nt: TGTGCCTGGATCCCCAAGGACAGGGAATTTATAGGAAACACCATATATTTT

d_call: TRBD2
v_call: TRBV10-2
j_call: TRBJ2-7
clone_size: -
cdr3_aa: CASSEKVAGVSYEQYF
cdr3_nt: TGCGCCAGCAGTGAAAAGGTAGCGGGAGTCTCCTACGAGCAGTACTTC

d_call: TRBD1
v_call: TRBV27
j_call: TRBJ2-2
clone_size: few
cdr3_aa: CASSHRGTGTYTGELFF
cdr3_nt: TGTGCCAGCAGTCACAGGGGGACAGGGACGTACACCGGGGAGCTGTTTTTT

d_call: -
v_call: TRBV7-2
j_call: TRBJ2-2
clone_size: few
cdr3_aa: CASSVLGESGELFF
cdr3_nt: TGTGCCAGCAGCGTTCTAGGGGAGTCCGGGGAGCTGTTTTTT

d_call: TRBD1
v_call: TRBV20-1
j_call: TRBJ1-3
clone_size: few
cdr3_aa: CSAVRPTGAENTIYF
cdr3_nt: TGCAGTGCCGTCCGCCCGACAGGGGCAGAAAACACCATATATTTT

d_call: -
v_call: TRBV19
j_call: TRBJ1-1
clone_size: many
cdr3_aa: CASSIGTYTNTEAFF
cdr3_nt: TGTGCCAGTAGTATCGGGACATACACGAACACTGAAGCTTTCTTT

d_call: TRBD1
v_call: TRBV19
j_call: TRBJ1-2
clone_size: many
cdr3_aa: CASSIVGQGYTF
cdr3_nt: TGTGCCAGTAGTATCGTGGGACAGGGCTACACCTTC

d_call: TRBD2
v_call: TRBV11-1
j_call: TRBJ2-1
clone_size: -
cdr3_aa: CASSLPGLAGAMEQFF
cdr3_nt: TGTGCCAGCAGCTTACCGGGACTAGCGGGAGCTATGGAGCAGTTCTTC

d_call: -
v_call: TRBV10-3
j_call: TRBJ2-1
clone_size: -
cdr3_aa: CASKRDGQVTYNEQFF
cdr3_nt: TGTGCCAGCAAGCGGGATGGACAGGTAACCTACAATGAGCAGTTCTTC

d_call: TRBD2
v_call: TRBV24-1
j_call: TRBJ2-7
clone_size: -
cdr3_aa: CATSDLASGLASYEQYF
cdr3_nt: TGTGCCACCAGTGATTTGGCCTCGGGACTAGCATCCTACGAGCAGTACTTC

d_call: -
v_call: TRBV7-8
j_call: TRBJ1-2
clone_size: few
cdr3_aa: CASSSNWGSLSYGYTF
cdr3_nt: TGTGCCAGCAGCTCCAATTGGGGCTCCCTCTCCTATGGCTACACCTTC

d_call: TRBD1
v_call: TRBV24-1
j_call: TRBJ1-2
clone_size: many
cdr3_aa: CATNGTGGGYTF
cdr3_nt: TGTGCCACCAACGGGACAGGGGGTGGCTACACCTTC

d_call: -
v_call: TRBV6-1
j_call: TRBJ2-3
clone_size: many
cdr3_aa: CASRTEGYTQYF
cdr3_nt: TGTGCCAGCAGGACGGAGGGATATACGCAGTATTTT

d_call: -
v_call: TRBV20-1
j_call: TRBJ2-6
clone_size: -
cdr3_aa: CSVSPGSGANVPTF
cdr3_nt: TGCAGTGTCTCTCCGGGCTCTGGGGCCAACGTCCCGACTTTC

d_call: -
v_call: TRBV20-1
j_call: TRBJ2-5
clone_size: few
cdr3_aa: CSATTEGRRETQYF
cdr3_nt: TGCAGTGCTACGACGGAGGGACGTCGAGAGACCCAGTACTTC

d_call: -
v_call: TRBV11-1
j_call: TRBJ2-6
clone_size: -
cdr3_aa: CASSLAWGAGSGANVLTF
cdr3_nt: TGTGCCAGCAGCTTAGCGTGGGGGGCAGGCTCTGGGGCCAACGTCCTGACTTTC

d_call: TRBD1
v_call: TRBV20-1
j_call: TRBJ2-1
clone_size: -
cdr3_aa: CSARGQGENEQFF
cdr3_nt: TGCAGTGCTAGAGGACAGGGCGAAAATGAGCAGTTCTTC

d_call: -
v_call: TRBV11-2
j_call: TRBJ2-3
clone_size: few
cdr3_aa: CASSLDGGTDTQYF
cdr3_nt: TGTGCCAGCAGCTTAGACGGGGGAACAGATACGCAGTATTTT

d_call: TRBD1
v_call: TRBV6-4
j_call: TRBJ1-6
clone_size: many
cdr3_aa: CASSPSGGESPLHF
cdr3_nt: TGTGCCAGCAGCCCATCAGGGGGTGAGTCACCCCTCCACTTT

d_call: -
v_call: TRBV19
j_call: TRBJ2-3
clone_size: many
cdr3_aa: CASSSRFRNTQYF
cdr3_nt: TGTGCCAGTAGTTCGAGGTTCCGAAATACGCAGTATTTT

d_call: -
v_call: TRBV2
j_call: TRBJ2-7
clone_size: many
cdr3_aa: CASSVVRAYEQYF
cdr3_nt: TGTGCCAGCAGTGTGGTCAGGGCCTACGAGCAGTACTTC

d_call: TRBD1
v_call: TRBV6-5
j_call: TRBJ1-2
clone_size: -
cdr3_aa: CASSYLTGAKNYGYTF
cdr3_nt: TGTGCCAGCAGTTACTTGACAGGGGCGAAAAACTATGGCTACACCTTC

d_call: -
v_call: TRBV6-1
j_call: TRBJ1-3
clone_size: -
cdr3_aa: CASSELPAAGNTIYF
cdr3_nt: TGTGCCAGCAGTGAATTGCCTGCAGCTGGAAACACCATATATTTT